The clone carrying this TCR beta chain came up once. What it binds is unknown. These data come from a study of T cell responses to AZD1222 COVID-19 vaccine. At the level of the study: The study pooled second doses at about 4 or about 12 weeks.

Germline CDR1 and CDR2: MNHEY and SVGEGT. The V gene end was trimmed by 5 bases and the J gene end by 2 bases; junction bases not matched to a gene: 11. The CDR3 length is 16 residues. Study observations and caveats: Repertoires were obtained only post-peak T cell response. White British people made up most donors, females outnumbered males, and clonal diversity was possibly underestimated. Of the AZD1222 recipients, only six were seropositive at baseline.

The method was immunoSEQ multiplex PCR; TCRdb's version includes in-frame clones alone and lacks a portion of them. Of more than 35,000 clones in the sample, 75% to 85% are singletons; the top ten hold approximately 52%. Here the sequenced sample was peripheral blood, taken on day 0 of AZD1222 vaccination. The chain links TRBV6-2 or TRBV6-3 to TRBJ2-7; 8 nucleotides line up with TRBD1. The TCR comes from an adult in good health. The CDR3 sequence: CASSDPGQGGTYEQYF. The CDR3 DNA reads TGTGCCAGCAGTGACCCAGGACAGGGCGGGACCTACGAGCAGTACTTC.